This is a list of T cell receptor beta chains from one sample in a study of T cell responses to AZD1222 COVID-19 vaccine. Assay: immunoSEQ multiplex PCR; the TCRdb copy retains only in-frame clones and omits some. The profile shows around 130,000 clones, 91% of them singletons. This specimen was peripheral blood, taken 28 days after the second AZD1222 dose. These receptors originate from an adult who received the AZD1222 COVID-19 vaccine. CDR3s leave out the opening cysteine and the closing phenylalanine or tryptophan. Clone sizes are given selectively: once, few, many, or a class where the clone is expanded.

TRBJ1-1	NA	TRBV19	ASSIGTRARAF
TRBJ2-1	once	TRBV6-5	ASSGQGDLNEQF
TRBJ1-3	NA	TRBV30	AWGNSGNTIY
TRBJ1-1	once	TRBV10-3	AISVGERNTEAF
TRBJ2-7	NA	TRBV7-9	ASRTDGSGYEQY
TRBJ1-5	NA	TRBV19	ASSKKVQPQH
TRBJ1-6	few	TRBV7-9	ASSFMTGGTSPLH
TRBJ2-6	NA	TRBV2	ATSGLNSGANVLT
TRBJ2-7	NA	TRBV7-2	ASSLSGGTTYEQY
TRBJ2-5	few	TRBV7-2	ASSLVQGAQETQY
TRBJ2-1	NA	TRBV27	ASSLGFYMNEQF
TRBJ1-1	NA	TRBV11-2	ASSLDHQGTEAF
TRBJ1-4	NA	TRBV12-3/TRBV12-4	ASSRRTNEKLF
TRBJ2-3	NA	TRBV7-3	ASSVLAGGPPDTQY
TRBJ1-1	NA	TRBV13	ASSLGDSNTEAF
TRBJ2-1	NA	TRBV9	ASSVENEQF
TRBJ2-1	NA	TRBV7-2	ASRPSGTPYNEQF
TRBJ2-2	NA	TRBV10-3	AISDRATGAGELF
TRBJ2-3	NA	TRBV10-1	ASRPDLSTDTQY
TRBJ1-1	NA	TRBV19	ASRTGNTEAF
TRBJ1-5	NA	TRBV6-5	ATQGQIDQPQH
TRBJ1-1	NA	TRBV10-3	AISDGTALGTEAF
TRBJ1-1	NA	TRBV5-1	ASSPGQGLNTEAF
TRBJ2-5	few	TRBV3-1/TRBV3-2	ASSQPSGPQETQY
TRBJ2-3	NA	TRBV30	AWGETGHDTDTQY
TRBJ1-1	NA	TRBV13	ASSRLYEAF
TRBJ1-3	NA	TRBV11-2	ASSWTGDDRNTIY
TRBJ1-2	NA	TRBV11-3	ASSMRGFYGYT
TRBJ2-2	once	TRBV18	ASSLRQGAAGELF
TRBJ2-5	once	TRBV4-3	ASSQEWQRGETQY
TRBJ1-3	NA	TRBV7-9	ASSLVSSGNTIY
TRBJ2-5	NA	TRBV14	ASSQVGVGAETQY
TRBJ2-2	NA	TRBV6-5	ASRPGGNTGELF
TRBJ2-1	NA	TRBV7-8	ASSSYGQGAFYNEQF
TRBJ2-3	NA	TRBV29-1	SVDKGREDTQY
TRBJ1-6	NA	TRBV5-1	ASSLDRAGRSPLH
TRBJ1-1	NA	TRBV3-1/TRBV3-2	ASSQRGENTEAF